These T cell receptor beta chains were read from a single sample in a study of CD8 T cells in ankylosing spondylitis. MiXCR, applied by TCRdb to the 5' RACE reads, yields one record per CDR3 protein. In the table there are fewer than 150,000 distinct CDR3 sequences, about 7.3% of which are singletons. Sequencing input: blood, either unsorted or a sorted T cell fraction (not recorded which). These receptors were obtained from a female donor with ankylosing spondylitis or in good health (not recorded which). Both conserved end residues are part of each CDR3. A D gene is named only where the DNA matches it firmly. Clone size is not always given. Where it is, it says once, few, many or a class for expanded clones.

abundance	d_gene	v_gene	j_gene	CDR3nt	CDR3aa
many	-	TRBV9	TRBJ2-1	TGTGCCAGCAGCCGGGGAGGTGGGGGTGGGGTAACCTCCTACAATGAGCAGTTCTTC	CASSRGGGGGVTSYNEQFF
many	-	TRBV7-2	TRBJ2-7	TGTGCCAGCAGCCCAGGCCCCGTCTACGAGCAGTACTTC	CASSPGPVYEQYF
few	TRBD2	TRBV12-3/TRBV12-4	TRBJ2-3	TGTGCCAGCAGTTTAAGAGCGGGGGGTAGCACAGATACGCAGTATTTT	CASSLRAGGSTDTQYF
many	-	TRBV25-1	TRBJ2-1	TGTGCCAGCAGAGGGCCGAGTCCTGGACAAAGGATTAACAATGAGCAGTTCTTC	CASRGPSPGQRINNEQFF
-	TRBD1	TRBV29-1	TRBJ1-2	TGCAGCGTTGATGACAGGGACGAGTACCGCGGCTACACCTTC	CSVDDRDEYRGYTF
many	-	TRBV12-3/TRBV12-4	TRBJ2-5	TGTGCCAGCGGAGAAGAGACCCAGTACTTC	CASGEETQYF
many	-	TRBV7-2	TRBJ1-1	TGTGCCAGCACCCCCGACCTCGGGACAAAAAATTCTGAAGCTTTCTTT	CASTPDLGTKNSEAFF
many	-	TRBV30	TRBJ1-2	TGTGCCTGGAGTTTTGGACAACTCGATGGCTACACCTTC	CAWSFGQLDGYTF
many	-	TRBV11-2	TRBJ2-3	TGTGCCAGCAGCCCTAAGGGACATGACACAGATACGCAGTATTTT	CASSPKGHDTDTQYF
many	TRBD1	TRBV10-3	TRBJ2-2	TGTGCCATCAGTGACCATACCGGGACAGTAAACACCGGGGAGCTGTTTTTT	CAISDHTGTVNTGELFF
many	-	TRBV5-1	TRBJ1-1	TGCGCCAGCAGCTTGGGGCCGGGGGGCAACACTGAAGCTTTCTTT	CASSLGPGGNTEAFF
many	TRBD1	TRBV4-2	TRBJ2-7	TGTGCCAGCAGCCGGGGAAGGACAGGGGGAATCCTATACGAGCAGTACTTC	CASSRGRTGGILYEQYF
many	-	TRBV3-1	TRBJ2-5	TGTGCCAGCAGCCAAGGGGACCTCCTGGGGGAGACCCAGTACTTC	CASSQGDLLGETQYF
many	TRBD1	TRBV11-2	TRBJ1-1	TGTGCCAGCAGCGCACGCGGGACAGGGGGCACTGAAGCTTTCTTT	CASSARGTGGTEAFF
many	TRBD2	TRBV20-1	TRBJ2-3	TGCAGTGCTAGAGATTACGGCCTAGCGGGGATAGATACGCAGTATTTT	CSARDYGLAGIDTQYF
many	-	TRBV11-2	TRBJ1-4	TGTGCCAGCAGCTTACGAAAGATGGAAAAACTGTTTTTT	CASSLRKMEKLFF
many	TRBD2	TRBV29-1	TRBJ2-5	TGCAGCGTTGAACTAGCGGCATGGCAAGAGACCCAGTACTTC	CSVELAAWQETQYF
many	-	TRBV6-6	TRBJ1-2	TGTGCCAGCAGTTGGGGGGGGGCGGATGGCTACACCTTC	CASSWGGADGYTF
many	-	TRBV27	TRBJ2-1	TGTGCCAGCAGCGCTATGGCGGGTCGGAACAATGAGCAGTTCTTC	CASSAMAGRNNEQFF
many	TRBD1	TRBV5-1	TRBJ1-5	TGCGCCAGCAGCCTCCCCCCGGGACAGGGACCCGCTTGTTGGCCCCAGCATTTT	CASSLPPGQGPACWPQHF
-	-	TRBV28	TRBJ2-7	TGTGCCAGCAGCCCATCGACAGTCTCCTACGAGCAGTACTTC	CASSPSTVSYEQYF
many	-	TRBV7-8	TRBJ2-3	TGTGCCAGCAGCCCGATTGTCCCCGATACGCAGTATTTT	CASSPIVPDTQYF
few	TRBD2	TRBV20-1	TRBJ2-7	TGCAGTGCTAGTCTAGGTCCGCGGGGGGGCCCGTACGAGCAGTACTTC	CSASLGPRGGPYEQYF
few	-	TRBV29-1	TRBJ2-3	TGCAGCGTTGAGCAGGGCCCAGATACGCAGTATTTT	CSVEQGPDTQYF
many	-	TRBV21-1	TRBJ1-4	TGTGCCAGCAGCAATCAGAGGCGGGACAGGGGCTTTGGTGCAACTAATGAAAAACTGTTTTTT	CASSNQRRDRGFGATNEKLFF
many	TRBD1	TRBV11-1	TRBJ2-6	TGTGCCAGCAGCTTAGGACAGGGGGGTCCCTCTGGGGCCAACGTCCTGACTTTC	CASSLGQGGPSGANVLTF
many	-	TRBV6-1	TRBJ1-1	TGTGCCAGCAGCCTTACAGGGACCGACCCTGATGAAGCTTTCTTT	CASSLTGTDPDEAFF
many	-	TRBV3-1	TRBJ2-3	TGTGCCAGCAGCCATGCGGGGATCACAGATACGCAGTATTTT	CASSHAGITDTQYF
many	-	TRBV3-1	TRBJ1-1	TGTGCCAGCAGTCAAGTATCCAGAGAAGCTTTCTTT	CASSQVSREAFF
-	TRBD1	TRBV7-2	TRBJ1-5	TGTGCCAGCAGCTTCGCAGGGACAGGGTTTAGCAATCAGCCCCAGCATTTT	CASSFAGTGFSNQPQHF
many	-	TRBV29-1	TRBJ2-5	TGCAGCGTTGAAGAAGAGACCCAGTACTTC	CSVEEETQYF
many	-	TRBV29-1	TRBJ2-2	TGCAGCGTTGAATCCAGGGCCACCGGGGAGCTGTTTTTT	CSVESRATGELFF
-	-	TRBV19	TRBJ2-5	TGTGCCAGTAGTACGCAGGATTTCCAAGAGACCCAGTACTTC	CASSTQDFQETQYF
many	TRBD1	TRBV25-1	TRBJ1-6	TGTGCCAGCAGTGCCCAGGACAGGGTTTGTAACGCCTATAATTCACCCCTCCACTTT	CASSAQDRVCNAYNSPLHF
many	-	TRBV7-9	TRBJ1-6	TGTGCCAGCAGCTTAGGACCGCCTCGGACCCTCCACTTT	CASSLGPPRTLHF
many	-	TRBV4-3	TRBJ2-7	TGCGCCAGCAGCCAAGACCAGGGGACCGGGACCTTCTTC	CASSQDQGTGTFF
many	-	TRBV25-1	TRBJ1-5	TGTGCCAGCAGTGAGGGGGGGGCAACTTTCAATCAGCCCCAGCATTTT	CASSEGGATFNQPQHF
many	-	TRBV3-1	TRBJ1-2	TGTGCCAGCAGCCAAGAGTCGGGATTCTATGGCTACACCTTC	CASSQESGFYGYTF
many	-	TRBV20-1	TRBJ1-4	TGCAGTGCTGATTTTTCTAATGAAAAACTGTCTTTT	CSADFSNEKLSF
many	TRBD1	TRBV20-1	TRBJ2-2	TGCAGTGCTAGACAGGGGGACACCGGGGAGCTGTTTTTT	CSARQGDTGELFF
many	TRBD1	TRBV12-3/TRBV12-4	TRBJ2-3	TGTGCCAGCAGTTACGCCAGGCAGGGGGCTAGCACAGATACGCAGTATTTT	CASSYARQGASTDTQYF
many	-	TRBV12-5	TRBJ2-2	TGTGCTAGTGGTTTCCCCGTCCAGAACACCGGGGAGCTGTTTTTT	CASGFPVQNTGELFF
many	-	TRBV7-2	TRBJ1-2	TGTGCCAGCAGCTTACGCTTGGTTGAGGGCTACACCTTC	CASSLRLVEGYTF
many	-	TRBV20-1	TRBJ1-1	TGCAGGCCTCTTGCAGACGGGGTGGGAAGAGGGATGAACACTGAAGCTTTCTTT	CRPLADGVGRGMNTEAFF
many	TRBD1	TRBV5-1	TRBJ2-1	TGCGCCAGCAGCGAGGGACAGGGATTCAATGAGCAGTTCTTC	CASSEGQGFNEQFF
many	-	TRBV3-1	TRBJ1-3	TGTGCCAGCAGCCAAGATTTGCCCTCGAGCTCTGGAAACACCATATATTTT	CASSQDLPSSSGNTIYF
-	TRBD1	TRBV25-1	TRBJ2-3	TGTGCCAGCAGTGCCACACAGGGGGCTACCACAGATACGCAGTATTTT	CASSATQGATTDTQYF
once	-	TRBV7-3	TRBJ2-5	TGTGCCAGCAACTTAACGGCGGATATGGAGACCCAGTACTTC	CASNLTADMETQYF
-	TRBD2	TRBV10-2	TRBJ2-3	TGCGCCAGCTACAAAGTGGGAACTAGCGGGGGAGATACGCAGTATTTT	CASYKVGTSGGDTQYF
many	TRBD2	TRBV6-2/TRBV6-3	TRBJ2-3	TGTGCCAGCAGTTATCCAACTAGCGGGGGGAAGAGAGGTACGCAGTATTTT	CASSYPTSGGKRGTQYF
few	-	TRBV29-1	TRBJ1-5	TGCAGCGTCGCAGAAAATAGCAATCAGCCCCAGCATTTT	CSVAENSNQPQHF
many	-	TRBV5-1	TRBJ1-1	TGCGCCAGCAGCTCTAGGGGGTTGGGAGACACTGAAGCTTTCTTT	CASSSRGLGDTEAFF
many	TRBD2	TRBV4-1	TRBJ2-5	TGCGCCAGCAGCCAGAAGGGACTAGCGGATCAAGAGACCCAGTACTTC	CASSQKGLADQETQYF
few	-	TRBV4-1	TRBJ1-4	TGCGCCAGCAGCCCCCGGGACCGCCTGGACGAAAAACTGTTTTTT	CASSPRDRLDEKLFF
few	-	TRBV24-1	TRBJ2-1	TGTGCCACCAGTGTCGGACTAACCTACAATGAGCAGTTCTTC	CATSVGLTYNEQFF